The TCR beta chain under discussion was sequenced for a study of cytomegalovirus exposure and HLA in healthy donors. Regarding the study as a whole: Reportedly, fewer N-insertions than the 666-donor mean appeared in an Asian-associated ancestry cluster in a later analysis.

This CDR3 comprises 13 residues. Per the germline V gene, CDR1 is SGHTA and CDR2 is FQGTGA. J lost 7 bases, V lost 2 bases, and 2 bases had no gene match. PCR primers comprised 60 Vbeta and 13 Jbeta primers. Measured with immunoSEQ multiplex PCR; TCRdb has only the in-frame clones, and not every one. The sample carries 150,000 to 200,000 clones, around 83% recorded once. Donors likely had unrecorded immune exposures despite being nominally healthy when sampled. Points on this clone: The antigen is undetermined.

The TCR originated in a woman aged 40 to 50 in good health and CMV-seronegative. Material for sequencing was PBMCs. V and J are TRBV7-3 and TRBJ2-1; 7 bases are a match to TRBD1. The CDR3 DNA follows: TGTGCCAGCAGCTTAGACAGGGAGAATGAGCAGTTCTTC. Amino acid sequence: CASSLDRENEQFF.